A single sample gave rise to the 10 T cell receptor beta chains below, sequenced in a study of CD8+CD57+ T cells in acquired aplastic anemia (dated by TCRdb to the late 2010s). Sequencing used an Illumina HiSeq 2000. Genomic DNA was used as template for profiling of TCR beta VDJ combinations and CDR3 sequences. TCRdb cleaned the public reads at Q25 with fastp, built clones with MiXCR and kept in-frame beta chains. Entries that share a CDR3 protein sequence are merged under the most common genes and DNA. This sample is represented by more than 100,000 distinct CDR3 sequences; 35% to 50% of them were singletons. 6.5% to 10% of the sample belongs to the ten largest clones. The specimen sequenced was sorted CD4+, CD8+, or CD8+CD57+ T cells (not recorded which) from PBMCs. These receptors came from a human donor in good health, serving as a control.

This chain connects TRBV6-5 to TRBJ1-5; no definite D call. The CDR3 totals 13 residues. From germline, CDR1 is MNHEY and CDR2 SVGAGI. Trimming took 2 bases from V and 4 from J, leaving 6 bases between them. CDR3 sequence (DNA): TGTGCCAGCAGTTACCGATCAAATCAGCCCCAGCATTTT. It specifies CASSYRSNQPQHF.

The chain has TRBV4-2 and TRBJ2-1; D is unclear. The germline V gene has CDR1 LGHNA and CDR2 YNFKEQ. Trimming took off 0 bases at V and 2 bases at J, with 5 bases between the two ends. There are 14 residues in the CDR3. The CDR3 nucleotides are TGTGCCAGCAGCCAAGAGGACGCCTACAATGAGCAGTTCTTC. It codes for CASSQEDAYNEQFF.

This clonotype was picked up many times. The V gene is TRBV7-8, the J gene TRBJ2-3, with D unresolved. The CDR3 is 14 residues long. V gave up 2 bases and J gave up 5 bases, with 11 bases separating them. Germline V lookup: CDR1 SGHVS, CDR2 FQNEAQ. DNA for the CDR3: TGTGCCAGCAGCTTATTCCGTTTTAAAGATACGCAGTATTTT. Protein product: CASSLFRFKDTQYF.

This clonotype occurred many times. J is TRBJ2-1 and V is TRBV20-1; 12 positions agree with TRBD2. J lost 8 bases, V lost 6 bases, and 8 bases had no gene match. Germline V CDR1 and CDR2: DFQATT, SNEGSKA (reference sequence). This CDR3 comprises 14 residues. CDR3 region: CSALPSGRVDEQFF. The CDR3 nucleotides read TGCAGTGCACTTCCTAGCGGGAGGGTGGATGAGCAGTTCTTC.

This clonotype was seen at least ten times. The gene calls are TRBV4-2 and TRBJ2-1; the D is unclear. The CDR3 sequence is 13 residues long. Trimming removed 1 base from V and 7 bases from J, with 8 bases in between. The germline CDR1 and CDR2 sequences are LGHNA and YNFKEQ. The CDR3 loop reads CASSQALANEQFF. The CDR3 nucleotides are TGTGCCAGCAGCCAAGCACTGGCGAATGAGCAGTTCTTC.

This clonotype was detected many times. The chain links TRBV6-1 to TRBJ2-7; 11 positions match TRBD1. This CDR3 contains 15 residues. Germline CDR1 is MNHNS and CDR2 is SASEGT. The V segment lost 6 bases and the J segment 2 bases; nucleotides outside the gene matches: 6. The CDR3 loop is CASRLGQGVTYEQYF. Written as DNA, the CDR3 is TGTGCCAGCAGACTGGGACAGGGGGTTACCTACGAGCAGTACTTC.

In its sample, this clonotype was seen many times. V usage is TRBV19 and J usage is TRBJ1-6; perhaps TRBD1 as D (6 bases). This CDR3 is built from 14 residues. Germline CDR1 is LNHDA and CDR2 is SQIVND (reference sequence). V gave up 6 bases and J gave up 10 bases, with 16 bases separating them. The CDR3 sequence is CASRVSQGGSPLHF. The CDR3 DNA reads as TGTGCCAGTAGAGTGTCACAGGGCGGATCACCCCTCCACTTT.

The chain joins TRBV25-1 to TRBJ1-4; maybe TRBD1 (5 bases). This CDR3 is 14 amino acids long. V was pared by 3 bases and J by 16 bases, with 21 bases between. Germline values: CDR1 MGHDK, CDR2 SYGVNS. The CDR3 bases are TGTGCCAGCAGTGACCCAGGGCCTGATGAAAGACCGTTTTTT. Translating gives CASSDPGPDERPFF.

DNA of the CDR3: TGTGCCAGCAGTTTAGTCAGAGGGACAGGGCCCCACGAGCAGTACTTC. It codes for CASSLVRGTGPHEQYF. The gene calls are TRBV12-3 or TRBV12-4 and TRBJ2-7, with 9 positions matching TRBD1. The CDR3 is 16 amino acids. V dropped 1 base and J dropped 5; count of bases not matched to a gene: 9.

On this clonotype itself: This may come from a read error, since a much larger clone is one base off. This CDR3 is CASSASLTGGRGPSSGSTIYF. The CDR3 DNA is TGTGCCAGCAGCGCTTCGCTAACAGGGGGGAGAGGACCGAGCTCTGGAAGCACCATATATTTT. The V gene is TRBV11-1, the J gene TRBJ1-3; TRBD1 matches at 8 bases. This CDR3 contains 21 residues. Germline V gives CDR1 SGHAT, CDR2 FQDESV (reference sequence).